This TCR beta chain appears in the sequencing data of a study of cytomegalovirus exposure and HLA in healthy donors. General study findings and limits: Presence/absence analyses treated sequencing depth as roughly uniform across donors. The listing of some 170 TCR beta chains classed them as cytomegalovirus-associated. Highly shared sequence variants in one cluster were likely a sequencing artifact. Compared with the roughly 700-donor mean, an Asian-associated ancestry cluster reportedly had fewer N-insertions, according to a later analysis.

Primers included in the PCR were 60 Vbeta and 13 Jbeta primers. Sequencing was performed with immunoSEQ multiplex PCR; in TCRdb, only in-frame clones are kept and a portion is missing. The repertoire holds approximately 190,000 clones, approximately 80% seen once, with roughly 15% in the top ten. Looked up from germline, CDR1 is MNHEY and CDR2 is SVGAGI. This CDR3 contains 11 residues. V shed 7 bases and J shed 3 bases, with 6 bases lying between them. A remark on this clone: The antigen is not known.

V gene TRBV6-5 combines with J gene TRBJ1-1, with D maybe TRBD1 (6 bases). The clonotype originates from a woman aged 25 to 39 in good health and CMV-seropositive. The sample consisted of PBMCs. This chain's CDR3 is CASNRDTEAFF. CDR3 in DNA: TGTGCCAGCAACAGGGACACTGAAGCTTTCTTT.